One sample yielded the 2 T cell receptor beta chains listed below, sequenced in a study of T cells expressing NK-cell markers. Following a re-call of the 5' RACE reads, TCRdb has one entry per CDR3 protein and lacks DNA. The table lists under 500,000 distinct CDR3 sequences. The sample consisted of blood T cells: a sorted CD56 or NKG2C T cell subset, CD4+ or CD8+ T cells, or bulk PBMC T cells (not recorded which). All receptors derive from a woman aged 18-69 years in good health.

The V gene is TRBV12-3 or TRBV12-4, the J gene TRBJ2-1; the TRBD2 assignment by TCRdb is unverifiable without DNA. CDR3 size: 17 residues. CDR3 loop: CASSNLLTSGFYNEQFF.

This chain joins TRBV20-1 and TRBJ1-1. The CDR3 runs to 11 residues. Looked up from germline, CDR1 is DFQATT and CDR2 is SNEGSKA (reference sequence). This CDR3 is CSVNIPPEAFF.